Listed here is a single TCR beta chain. It has no known antigen specificity. Base qualities are not provided; no much larger clone lies one nucleotide away. This entry comes from a study of CD8 T cells in Susac syndrome (dated by TCRdb to about 2019). For the study in its entirety: Of the Susac syndrome patients who were sequenced, more than 5 had clinically active disease and roughly 8 were in clinical remission. Whether CD8+ T cell activation and differentiation in Susac syndrome was antigen driven was tested using repertoire sequencing. At the time of blood withdrawal, Susac syndrome patients were either therapy-naive, taking corticosteroids (with some also receiving IVIg), or on IVIg alone. The study at large found these results: The CD4+ T cell repertoire of patients with Susac syndrome showed no detectable clonal expansion. The number of individuals in the TCR sequencing and HLA analysis was acknowledged as relatively small.

Spanning cysteine to phenylalanine, the CDR3 consists of 15 amino acids. Only CDR3 DNA is held: 45 bases, read in frame from base 1. The germline V gene (reference sequence) specifies DFQATT as CDR1 and SNEGSKA as CDR2. Cut back by 1 base and 1 base, the V and J ends lie 13 bases apart. RNA was extracted with the RNeasy kit and roughly 0.45 to 1 ug was reverse transcribed using random hexamers. The immunoSEQ multiplex PCR assay, which covers 54 Vbeta and 13 Jbeta segments, was used to amplify TCR beta CDR3 regions. To correct PCR amplification bias, a synthetic template baseline was used for both primer optimization and computational correction. The paper's data handling went like this. Reads were annotated to V, D and J genes according to IMGT and were analyzed with immunoSEQ Analyzer, with only productive sequences retained. Clonality was computed as one minus Shannon entropy normalized by log2 of the number of productive unique sequences. For each patient and control, public and private clones were evaluated among the 100 most prevalent clones. A clone was defined as Susac-specific if it was absent from the healthy and MS cohorts, from about a thousand published viral clones and from other ImmuneACCESS disease sequences. TCRdb's own reprocessing of the public reads used fastp at Q25 and MiXCR and kept productive beta chains. Every CDR3 protein is listed once, alongside the most common genes and DNA of its rows. TCRdb's processing, not the authors', yielded these V and J calls. For this sample there are approximately 160,000 distinct CDR3 sequences; about 96% appear just once. The ten largest clonotypes hold less than 0.15% of the sample.

Peripheral blood CD8+ and CD4+ T cells from healthy donors, Susac syndrome patients and multiple sclerosis patients were profiled using high-throughput TCR beta sequencing. Recently defined diagnostic criteria for definite or probable disease were met by the Susac syndrome patients. Bulk CD8+ and CD4+ T cells were purified magnetically by negative isolation, whereas CD8+ TEMRA cells were enriched by FACS. Blood was collected in EDTA tubes and processed within 24 hours, with PBMCs isolated through density gradient centrifugation. PBMCs intended for TCR sequencing were cryopreserved in liquid nitrogen and were subsequently thawed in a 37 degrees C water bath. The sorted or isolated CD4+, CD8+ and CD8+ TEMRA cells reached a purity of at least 90%.

Sequencing was done on a sample of CD4+ T cells from PBMCs. Recombination linked TRBV20-1 to TRBJ1-1, with the D gene too uncertain to name. The sequence derives from a human donor with Susac syndrome. This receptor has the CDR3 CSARAGLRTNTEAFF. The sequenced DNA is TGCAGTGCTAGAGCCGGACTGAGGACGAACACTGAAGCTTTCTTT.